This TCR beta chain comes out of a study of monozygotic twins with inflammatory bowel disease. Findings of the study overall: A single strong IBD-associated signal or clonotype was not supported by the findings.

As concerns this clonotype: Antigen unknown.

Each UMI, carrying a 6-nucleotide sample barcode, came from template switching. TCRalpha along with TCRbeta cDNA was subjected to two nested PCRs lasting 16 and 9 cycles. TCRdb derives one entry per CDR3 protein from the 5' RACE reads, leaving out DNA. The sample's table shows about 450,000 distinct CDR3 sequences. Blood was collected, approximately 2.7 ml per donor. The sample comprised blood. The receptor comes from a human donor with ulcerative colitis or Crohn's disease, or a healthy co-twin of an affected twin (not recorded which).

CDR3 protein: CASTPGRESGNTIYF. The chain uses TRBV7-9 and TRBJ1-3; the D gene TCRdb calls, TRBD1, cannot be checked with no DNA. Germline lookup yields CDR1 SEHNR and CDR2 FQNEAQ (reference sequence). The CDR3 spans 15 residues.